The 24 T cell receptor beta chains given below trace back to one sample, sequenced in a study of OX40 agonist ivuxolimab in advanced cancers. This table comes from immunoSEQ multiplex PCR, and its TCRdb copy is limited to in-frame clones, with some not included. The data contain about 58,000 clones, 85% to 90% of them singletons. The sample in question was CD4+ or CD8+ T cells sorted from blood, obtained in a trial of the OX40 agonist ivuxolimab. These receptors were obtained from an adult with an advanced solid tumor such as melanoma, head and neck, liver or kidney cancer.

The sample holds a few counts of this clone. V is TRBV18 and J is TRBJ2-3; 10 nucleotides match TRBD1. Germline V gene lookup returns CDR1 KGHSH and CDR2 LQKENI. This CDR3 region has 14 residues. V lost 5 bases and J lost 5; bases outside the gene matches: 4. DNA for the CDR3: TGTGCCAGCTCAAAGGACAGGGGGAAAGATACGCAGTATTTT. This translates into CASSKDRGKDTQYF.

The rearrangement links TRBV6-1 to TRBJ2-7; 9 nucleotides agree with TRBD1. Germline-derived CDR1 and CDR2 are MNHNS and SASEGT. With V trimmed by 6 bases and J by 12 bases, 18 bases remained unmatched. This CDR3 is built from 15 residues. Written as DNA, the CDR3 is TGTGCCAGCAGAACCGGGACAGGGACTCCCCTAAAGCGGTACTTC. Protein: CASRTGTGTPLKRYF.

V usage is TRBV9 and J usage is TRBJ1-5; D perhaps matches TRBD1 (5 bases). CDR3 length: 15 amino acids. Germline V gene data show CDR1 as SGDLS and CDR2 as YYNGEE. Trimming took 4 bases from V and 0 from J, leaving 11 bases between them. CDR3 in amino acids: CASSQGPISNQPQHF. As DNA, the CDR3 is TGTGCCAGCAGCCAGGGACCGATTAGCAATCAGCCCCAGCATTTT.

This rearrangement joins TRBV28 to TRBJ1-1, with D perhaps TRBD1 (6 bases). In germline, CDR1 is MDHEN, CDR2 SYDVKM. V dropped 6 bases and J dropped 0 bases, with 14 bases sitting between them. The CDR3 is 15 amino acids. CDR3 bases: TGTGCCAGCAGCTCCCCCTACAGGGTGAACACTGAAGCTTTCTTT. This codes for CASSSPYRVNTEAFF.

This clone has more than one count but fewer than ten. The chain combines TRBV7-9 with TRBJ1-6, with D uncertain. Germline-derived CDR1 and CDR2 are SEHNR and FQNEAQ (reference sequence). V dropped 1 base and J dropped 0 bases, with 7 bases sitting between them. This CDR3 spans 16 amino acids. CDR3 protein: CASSLGHSSYNSPLHF. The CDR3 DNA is TGTGCCAGCAGCTTAGGACACAGCTCCTATAATTCACCCCTCCACTTT.

The CDR3: CASSQERTGLEETQYF. The CDR3, as DNA: TGCGCCAGCAGCCAAGAACGGACAGGGCTTGAAGAGACCCAGTACTTC. The chain is built from TRBV4-1 and TRBJ2-5; 8 bases line up with TRBD1. Per germline, CDR1 MGHRA and CDR2 YSYEKL. Losses at the gene ends were 0 bases for V and 3 bases for J; bases not matched to a gene: 6. The CDR3 totals 16 residues.

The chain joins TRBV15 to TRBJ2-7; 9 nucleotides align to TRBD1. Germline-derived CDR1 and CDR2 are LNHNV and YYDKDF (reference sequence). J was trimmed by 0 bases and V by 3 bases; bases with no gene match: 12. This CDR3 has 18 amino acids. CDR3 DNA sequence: TGTGCCACCAGCAGGACTACAGGGGGCCCCATAAGCTCCTACGAGCAGTACTTC. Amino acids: CATSRTTGGPISSYEQYF.

The CDR3 reads CASSDRVRQPQHF. The CDR3 bases are TGTGCCAGCAGCGACAGGGTCCGGCAGCCCCAGCATTTT. The chain employs TRBV7-2 and TRBJ1-5; 7 bases map to TRBD1. V trimming: 5 bases; J trimming: 7 bases; junction bases outside the gene matches: 5. The CDR3 is made up of 13 amino acids. Germline loops: CDR1 SGHTA, CDR2 FQGNSA. The full variable domain, in which reference TRBV7-2 and TRBJ1-5 provide the parts outside the CDR3, is GAGVSQSPSNKVTEKGKDVELRCDPISGHTALYWYRQSLGQGLEFLIYFQGNSAPDKSGLPSDRFSAERTGGSVSTLTIQRTQQEDSAVYLCASSDRVRQPQHFGDGTRLSIL.

The CDR3 nucleotides read TGTGCCAGCAGTTTGGGCAGGGGTGTTCAGCCCCAGCATTTT. Protein: CASSLGRGVQPQHF. J is TRBJ1-5 and V is TRBV27; a weak D match, TRBD1 (6 bases). There are 14 residues in the CDR3. V lost 3 bases, J lost 6 bases, and 12 bases lay in between. Germline CDR1 and CDR2: MNHEY and SMNVEV (reference sequence).

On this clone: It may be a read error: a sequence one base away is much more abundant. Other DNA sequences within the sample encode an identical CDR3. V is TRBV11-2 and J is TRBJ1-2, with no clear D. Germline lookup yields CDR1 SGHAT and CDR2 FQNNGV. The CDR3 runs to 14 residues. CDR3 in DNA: TGTGCTAGCAGCTTAGTGGATACTAACTATGGCTACACCTTC. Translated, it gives CASSLVDTNYGYTF. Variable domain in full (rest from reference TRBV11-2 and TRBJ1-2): EAGVAQSPRYKIIEKRQSVAFWCNPISGHATLYWYQQILGQGPKLLIQFQNNGVVDDSQLPKDRFSAERLKGVDSTLKIQPAKLEDSAVYLCASSLVDTNYGYTFGSGTRLTVV.

The CDR3 protein is CASSPAGTGGYEQYF. DNA of the CDR3: TGTGCCAGCTCCCCAGCCGGGACAGGGGGCTACGAGCAGTACTTC. The chain uses TRBV18 and TRBJ2-7, with 11 bases identical to TRBD1. Looked up from germline, CDR1 is KGHSH and CDR2 is LQKENI. This CDR3 comprises 15 residues. Trimming removed 6 bases from V and 3 bases from J; junction bases left unmatched: 7.

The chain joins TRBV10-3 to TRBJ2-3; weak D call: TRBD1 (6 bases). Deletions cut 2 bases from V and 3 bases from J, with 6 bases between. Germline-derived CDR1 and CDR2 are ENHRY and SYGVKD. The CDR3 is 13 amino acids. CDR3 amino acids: CAISERGTDTQYF. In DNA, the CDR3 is TGTGCCATCAGTGAGAGGGGGACAGATACGCAGTATTTT.

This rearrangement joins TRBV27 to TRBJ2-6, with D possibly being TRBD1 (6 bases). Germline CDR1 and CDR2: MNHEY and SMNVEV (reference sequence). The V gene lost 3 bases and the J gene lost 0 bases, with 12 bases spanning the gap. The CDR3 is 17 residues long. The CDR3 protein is CASSFRRGYSGANVLTF. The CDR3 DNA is TGTGCCAGCAGTTTCCGCAGGGGATACTCTGGGGCCAACGTCCTGACTTTC.

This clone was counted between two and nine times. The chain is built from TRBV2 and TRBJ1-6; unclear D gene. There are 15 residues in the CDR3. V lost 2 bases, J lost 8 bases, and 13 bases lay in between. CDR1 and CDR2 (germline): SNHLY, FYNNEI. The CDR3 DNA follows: TGTGCCAGCAGTGAATATGGGGAAACCTATTCACCCCTCCACTTT. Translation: CASSEYGETYSPLHF.

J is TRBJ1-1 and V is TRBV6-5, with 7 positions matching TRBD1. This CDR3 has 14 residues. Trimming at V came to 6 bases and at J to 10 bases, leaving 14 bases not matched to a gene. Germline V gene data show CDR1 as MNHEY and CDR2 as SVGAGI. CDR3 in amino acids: CASSPTTGQRGAFF. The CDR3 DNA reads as TGTGCCAGCAGCCCAACGACAGGGCAGCGAGGAGCTTTCTTT.

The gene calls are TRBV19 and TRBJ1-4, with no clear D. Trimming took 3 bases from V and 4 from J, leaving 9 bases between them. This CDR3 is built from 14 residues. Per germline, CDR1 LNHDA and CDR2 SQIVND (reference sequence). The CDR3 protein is CASSMRRDNEKLFF. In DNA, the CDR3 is TGTGCCAGTAGTATGAGAAGGGATAATGAAAAACTGTTTTTT.

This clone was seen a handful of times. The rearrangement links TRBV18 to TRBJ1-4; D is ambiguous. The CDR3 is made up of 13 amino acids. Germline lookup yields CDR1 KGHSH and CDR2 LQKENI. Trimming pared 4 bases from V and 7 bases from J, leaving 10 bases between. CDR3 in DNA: TGTGCCAGCTCACGTTCAGTCGGTGAAAAACTGTTTTTT. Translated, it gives CASSRSVGEKLFF.

CDR3 region: CASSLAPGQNTEAFF. The CDR3 DNA is TGTGCCAGCAGCTTAGCTCCCGGGCAGAACACTGAAGCTTTCTTT. The chain uses TRBV11-2 and TRBJ1-1; D gene unclear. The CDR3 runs 15 residues. Germline V lookup: CDR1 SGHAT, CDR2 FQNNGV. V was cut by 1 base and J by 1 base, with 10 bases left in between.

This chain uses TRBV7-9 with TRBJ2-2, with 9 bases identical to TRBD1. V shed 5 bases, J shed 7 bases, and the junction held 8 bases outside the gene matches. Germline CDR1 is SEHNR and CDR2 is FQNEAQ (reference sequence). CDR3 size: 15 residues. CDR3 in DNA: TGTGCCAGCAGCCAACAGGGGGCGCTTGGCGGGGAGCTGTTTTTT. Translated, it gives CASSQQGALGGELFF.

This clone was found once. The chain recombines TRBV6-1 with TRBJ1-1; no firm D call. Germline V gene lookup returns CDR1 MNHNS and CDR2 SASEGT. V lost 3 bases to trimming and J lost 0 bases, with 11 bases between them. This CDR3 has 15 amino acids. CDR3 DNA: TGTGCCAGCAGTGATTGGGCCAGGTTGAACACTGAAGCTTTCTTT. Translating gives CASSDWARLNTEAFF.

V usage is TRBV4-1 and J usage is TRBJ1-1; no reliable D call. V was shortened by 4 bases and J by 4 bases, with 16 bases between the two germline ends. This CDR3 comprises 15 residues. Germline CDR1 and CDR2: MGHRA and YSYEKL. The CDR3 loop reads CASSPPFRQSTEAFF. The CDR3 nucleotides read TGCGCCAGCAGCCCTCCTTTCCGGCAGAGCACTGAAGCTTTCTTT.

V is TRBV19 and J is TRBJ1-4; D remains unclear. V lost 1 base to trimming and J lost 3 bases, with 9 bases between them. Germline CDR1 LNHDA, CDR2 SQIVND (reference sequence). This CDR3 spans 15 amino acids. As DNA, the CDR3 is TGTGCCAGTAGTATAGCCCACGGCGCTAATGAAAAACTGTTTTTT. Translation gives CASSIAHGANEKLFF.

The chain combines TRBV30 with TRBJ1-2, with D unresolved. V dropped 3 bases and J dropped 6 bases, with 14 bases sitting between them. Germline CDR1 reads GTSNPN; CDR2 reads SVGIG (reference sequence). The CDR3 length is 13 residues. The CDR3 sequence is CAWSPQMTHGYTF. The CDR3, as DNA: TGTGCCTGGAGCCCCCAGATGACTCATGGCTACACCTTC. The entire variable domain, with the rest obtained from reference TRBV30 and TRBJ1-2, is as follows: SQTIHQWPATLVQPVGSPLSLECTVEGTSNPNLYWYRQAAGRGLQLLFYSVGIGQISSEVPQNLSASRPQDRQFILSSKKLLLSDSGFYLCAWSPQMTHGYTFGSGTRLTVV.

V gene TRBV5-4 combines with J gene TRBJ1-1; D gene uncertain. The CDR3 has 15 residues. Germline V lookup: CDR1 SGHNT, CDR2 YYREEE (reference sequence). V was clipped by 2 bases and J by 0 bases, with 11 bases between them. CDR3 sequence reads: CASSFGQILNTEAFF. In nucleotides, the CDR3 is TGTGCCAGCAGCTTCGGTCAAATCCTGAACACTGAAGCTTTCTTT. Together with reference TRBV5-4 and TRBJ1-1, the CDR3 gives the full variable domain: ETGVTQSPTHLIKTRGQQVTLRCSSQSGHNTVSWYQQALGQGPQFIFQYYREEENGRGNFPPRFSGLQFPNYSSELNVNALELDDSALYLCASSFGQILNTEAFFGQGTRLTVV.